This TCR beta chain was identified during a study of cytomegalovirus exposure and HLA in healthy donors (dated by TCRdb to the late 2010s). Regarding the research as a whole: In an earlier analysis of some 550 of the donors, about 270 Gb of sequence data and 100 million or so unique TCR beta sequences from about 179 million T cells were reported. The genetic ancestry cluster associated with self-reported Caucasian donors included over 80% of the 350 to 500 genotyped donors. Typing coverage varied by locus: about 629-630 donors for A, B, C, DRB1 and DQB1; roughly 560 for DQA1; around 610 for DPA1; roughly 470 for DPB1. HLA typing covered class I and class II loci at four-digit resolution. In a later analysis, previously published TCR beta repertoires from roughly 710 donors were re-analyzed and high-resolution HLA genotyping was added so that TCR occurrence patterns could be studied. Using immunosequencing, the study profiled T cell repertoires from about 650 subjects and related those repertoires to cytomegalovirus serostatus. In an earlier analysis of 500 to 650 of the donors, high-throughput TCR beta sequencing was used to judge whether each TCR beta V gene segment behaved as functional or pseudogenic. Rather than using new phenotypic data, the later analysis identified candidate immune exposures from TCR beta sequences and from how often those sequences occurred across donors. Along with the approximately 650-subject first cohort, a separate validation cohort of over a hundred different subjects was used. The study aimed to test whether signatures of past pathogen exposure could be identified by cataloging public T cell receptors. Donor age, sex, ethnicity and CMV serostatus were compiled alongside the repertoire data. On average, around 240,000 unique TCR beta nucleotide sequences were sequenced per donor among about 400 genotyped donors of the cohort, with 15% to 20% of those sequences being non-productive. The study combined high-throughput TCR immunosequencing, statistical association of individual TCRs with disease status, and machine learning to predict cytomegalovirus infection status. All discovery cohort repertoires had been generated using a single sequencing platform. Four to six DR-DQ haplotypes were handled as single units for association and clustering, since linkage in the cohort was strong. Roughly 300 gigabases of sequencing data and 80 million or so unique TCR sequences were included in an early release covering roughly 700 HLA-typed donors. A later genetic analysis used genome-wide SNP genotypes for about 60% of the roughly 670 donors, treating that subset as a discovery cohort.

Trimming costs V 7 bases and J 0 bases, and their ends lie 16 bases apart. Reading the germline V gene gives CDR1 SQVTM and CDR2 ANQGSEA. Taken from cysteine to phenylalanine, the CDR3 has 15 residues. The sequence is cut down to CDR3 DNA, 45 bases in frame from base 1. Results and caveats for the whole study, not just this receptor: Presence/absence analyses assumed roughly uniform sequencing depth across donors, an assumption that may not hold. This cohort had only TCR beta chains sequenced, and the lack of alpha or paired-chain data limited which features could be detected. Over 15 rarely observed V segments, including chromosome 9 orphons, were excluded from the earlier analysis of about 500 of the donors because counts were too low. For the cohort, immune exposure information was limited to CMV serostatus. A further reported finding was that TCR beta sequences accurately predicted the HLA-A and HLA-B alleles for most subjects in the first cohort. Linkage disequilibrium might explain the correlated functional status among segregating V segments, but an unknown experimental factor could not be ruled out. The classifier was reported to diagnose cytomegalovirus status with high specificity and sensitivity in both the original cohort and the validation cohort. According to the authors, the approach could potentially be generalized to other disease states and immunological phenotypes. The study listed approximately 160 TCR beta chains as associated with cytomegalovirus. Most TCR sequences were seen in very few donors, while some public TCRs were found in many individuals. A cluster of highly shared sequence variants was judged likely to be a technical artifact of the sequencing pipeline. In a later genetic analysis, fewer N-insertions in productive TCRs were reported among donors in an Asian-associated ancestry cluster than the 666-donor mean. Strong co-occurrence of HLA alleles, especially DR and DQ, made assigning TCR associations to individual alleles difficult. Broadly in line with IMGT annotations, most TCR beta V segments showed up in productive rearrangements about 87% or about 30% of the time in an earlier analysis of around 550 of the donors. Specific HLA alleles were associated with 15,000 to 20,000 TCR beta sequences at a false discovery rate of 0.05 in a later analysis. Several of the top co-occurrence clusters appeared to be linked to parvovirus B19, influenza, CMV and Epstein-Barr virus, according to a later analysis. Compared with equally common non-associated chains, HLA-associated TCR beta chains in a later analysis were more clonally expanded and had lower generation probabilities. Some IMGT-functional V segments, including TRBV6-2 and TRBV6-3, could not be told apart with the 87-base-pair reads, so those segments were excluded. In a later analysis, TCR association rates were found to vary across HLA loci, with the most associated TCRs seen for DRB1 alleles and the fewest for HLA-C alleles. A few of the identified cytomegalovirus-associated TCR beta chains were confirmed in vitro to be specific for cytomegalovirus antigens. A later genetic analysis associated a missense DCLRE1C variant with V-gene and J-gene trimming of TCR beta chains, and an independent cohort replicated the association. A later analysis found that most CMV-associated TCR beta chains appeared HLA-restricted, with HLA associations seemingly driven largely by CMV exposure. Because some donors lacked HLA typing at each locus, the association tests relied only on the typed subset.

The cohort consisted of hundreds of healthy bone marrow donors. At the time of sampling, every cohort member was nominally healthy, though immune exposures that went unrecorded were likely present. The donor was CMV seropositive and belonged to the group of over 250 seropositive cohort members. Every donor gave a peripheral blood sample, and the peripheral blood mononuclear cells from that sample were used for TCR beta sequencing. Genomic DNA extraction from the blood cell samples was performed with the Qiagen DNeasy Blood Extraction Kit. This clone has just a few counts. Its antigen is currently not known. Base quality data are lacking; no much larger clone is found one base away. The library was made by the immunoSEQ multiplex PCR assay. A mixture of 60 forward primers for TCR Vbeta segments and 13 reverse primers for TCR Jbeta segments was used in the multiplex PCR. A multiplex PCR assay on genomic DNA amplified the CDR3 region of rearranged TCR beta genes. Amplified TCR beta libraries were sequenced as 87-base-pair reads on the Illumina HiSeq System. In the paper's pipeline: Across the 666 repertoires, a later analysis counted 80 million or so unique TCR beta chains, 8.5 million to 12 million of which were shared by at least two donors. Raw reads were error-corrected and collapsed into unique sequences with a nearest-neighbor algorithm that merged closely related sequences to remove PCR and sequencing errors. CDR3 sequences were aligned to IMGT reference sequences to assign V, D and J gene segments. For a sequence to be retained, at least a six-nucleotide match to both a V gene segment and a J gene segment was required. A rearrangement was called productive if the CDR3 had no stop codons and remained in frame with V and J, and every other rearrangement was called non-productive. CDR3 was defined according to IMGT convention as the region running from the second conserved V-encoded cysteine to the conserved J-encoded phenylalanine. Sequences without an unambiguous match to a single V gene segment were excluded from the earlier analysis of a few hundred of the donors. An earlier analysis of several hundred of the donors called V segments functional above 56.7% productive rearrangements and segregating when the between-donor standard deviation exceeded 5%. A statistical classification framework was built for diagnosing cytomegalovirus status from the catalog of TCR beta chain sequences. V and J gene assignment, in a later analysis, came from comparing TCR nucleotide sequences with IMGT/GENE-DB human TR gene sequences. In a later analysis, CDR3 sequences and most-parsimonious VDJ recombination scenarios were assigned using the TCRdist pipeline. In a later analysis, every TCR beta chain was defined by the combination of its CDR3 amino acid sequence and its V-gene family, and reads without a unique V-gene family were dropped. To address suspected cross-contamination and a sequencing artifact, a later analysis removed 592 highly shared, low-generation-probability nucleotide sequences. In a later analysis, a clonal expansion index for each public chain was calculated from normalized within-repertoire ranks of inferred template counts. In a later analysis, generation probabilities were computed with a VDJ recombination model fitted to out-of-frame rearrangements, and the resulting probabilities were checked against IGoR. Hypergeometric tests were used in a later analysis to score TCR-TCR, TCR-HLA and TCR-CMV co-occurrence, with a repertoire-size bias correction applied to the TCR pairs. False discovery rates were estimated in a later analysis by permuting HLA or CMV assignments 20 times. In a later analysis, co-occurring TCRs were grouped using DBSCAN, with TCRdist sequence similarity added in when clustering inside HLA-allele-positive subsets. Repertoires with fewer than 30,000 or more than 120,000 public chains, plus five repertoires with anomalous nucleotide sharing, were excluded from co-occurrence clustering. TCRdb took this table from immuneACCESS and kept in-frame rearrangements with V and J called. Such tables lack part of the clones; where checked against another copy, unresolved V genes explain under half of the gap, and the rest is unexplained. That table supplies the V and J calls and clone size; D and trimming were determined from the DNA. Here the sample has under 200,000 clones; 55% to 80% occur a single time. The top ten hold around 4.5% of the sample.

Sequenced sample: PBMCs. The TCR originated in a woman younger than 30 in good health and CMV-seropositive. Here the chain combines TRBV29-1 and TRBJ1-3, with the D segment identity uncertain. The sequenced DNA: TGCAGCGCTCGAAAGGTGGGGAGCTCTGGAAACACCATATATTTT. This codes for CSARKVGSSGNTIYF.